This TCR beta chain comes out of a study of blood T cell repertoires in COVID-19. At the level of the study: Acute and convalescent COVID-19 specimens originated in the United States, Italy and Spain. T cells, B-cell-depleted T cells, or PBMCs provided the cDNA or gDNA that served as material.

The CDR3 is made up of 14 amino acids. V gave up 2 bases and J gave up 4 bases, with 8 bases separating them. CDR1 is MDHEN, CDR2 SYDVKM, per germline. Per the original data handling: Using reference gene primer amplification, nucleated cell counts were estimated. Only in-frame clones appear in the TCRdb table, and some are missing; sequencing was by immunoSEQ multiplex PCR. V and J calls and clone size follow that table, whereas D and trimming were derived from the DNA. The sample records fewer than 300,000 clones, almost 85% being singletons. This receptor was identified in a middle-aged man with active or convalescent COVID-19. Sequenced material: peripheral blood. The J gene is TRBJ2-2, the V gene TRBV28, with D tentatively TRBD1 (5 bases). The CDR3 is CASSLQGSTGELFF. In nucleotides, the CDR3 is TGTGCCAGCAGTTTACAGGGTTCCACCGGGGAGCTGTTTTTT.